This T cell receptor beta chain was sequenced during a study of T-cell reconstitution after alpha-beta-depleted transplantation in children. Study-level points and caveats: Surviving recipient T cells and thymic progenitors produced the high day-60 TCRbeta diversity seen in some patients.

This clonotype was recorded many times. The antigen remains undetermined. For TCRbeta, the library was prepared with unique molecular identifiers. TCRdb itself ran the PCR reads through MiXCR, one entry per CDR3 protein. Here the sample spans roughly 280,000 distinct CDR3 sequences, 11% being singletons. With 3 bases removed from V and 3 bases from J, the gap between germline ends came to 12 bases. CDR3 length equals 14 residues. V gene TRBV12-3 or TRBV12-4 combines with J gene TRBJ2-7; D is unclear. The input for sequencing was peripheral blood, taken 180 days after TCRalphabeta/CD19-depleted stem cell transplant. The TCR sequence derives from a male patient aged 2 to 9 who had a stem cell transplant for chronic granulomatous disease, so the T cells may come from the graft donor. The CDR3 coding sequence is TGTGCCAGCAGTTTGAGGTCGACGAGCTACGAGCAGTACTTC. It codes for CASSLRSTSYEQYF.